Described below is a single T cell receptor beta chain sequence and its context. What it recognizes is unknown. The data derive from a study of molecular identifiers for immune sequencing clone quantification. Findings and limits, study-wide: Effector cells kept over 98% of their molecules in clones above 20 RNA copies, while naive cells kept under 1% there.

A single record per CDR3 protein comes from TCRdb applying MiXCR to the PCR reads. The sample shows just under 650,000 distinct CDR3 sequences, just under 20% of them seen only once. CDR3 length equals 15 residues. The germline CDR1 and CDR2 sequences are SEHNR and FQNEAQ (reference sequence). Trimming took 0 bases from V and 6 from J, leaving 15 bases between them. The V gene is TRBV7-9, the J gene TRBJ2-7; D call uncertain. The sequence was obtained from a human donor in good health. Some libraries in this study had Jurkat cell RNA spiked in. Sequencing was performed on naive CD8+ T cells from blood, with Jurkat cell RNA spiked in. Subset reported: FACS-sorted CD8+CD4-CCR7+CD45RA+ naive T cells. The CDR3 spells CASSLAERTKGEQYF. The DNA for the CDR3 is TGTGCCAGCAGCTTAGCGGAACGTACAAAGGGCGAGCAGTACTTC.